These T cell receptor beta chains were read from a single sample in a study of vaccination and CD4 T cells after COVID-19. TCRdb reanalysed the PCR reads using MiXCR and keeps one entry per CDR3 protein. In the table there are 14,000 to 15,000 distinct CDR3 sequences, around 67% of which are singletons. For these TCRs, the target antigens are not known. The sequencing input was CD4+ T cells from blood, cultured in vitro. These receptors were collected from a human donor who had recovered from COVID-19. CDR3s include the opening cysteine and the closing phenylalanine or tryptophan. D genes are given only for firm matches. Size is omitted from some rows. Given values are once, few, many or a class for expanded clones.

clone size	D gene	V gene	J gene	CDR3 DNA	CDR3 protein
NA	NA	TRBV20-1	TRBJ1-1	TGCAGTGCTCCCCAGGGAAGGAACACTGAAGCTTTCTTT	CSAPQGRNTEAFF
NA	NA	TRBV6-5	TRBJ1-6	TGTGCCAGCAGTTACTCAGAATCACCCCTCCACTTT	CASSYSESPLHF
NA	TRBD1	TRBV12-3/TRBV12-4	TRBJ1-6	TGTGCCAGCAGCCCCGGGACAGGGGATAATTCACCCCTCCACTTT	CASSPGTGDNSPLHF
NA	NA	TRBV20-1	TRBJ1-2	TGCAGTGCTAGAAGGGACTATGGCTACACCTTC	CSARRDYGYTF
NA	NA	TRBV19	TRBJ1-5	TGTGCCAGTAGTATGGGGCAGGGAAATCAGCCCCAGCATTTT	CASSMGQGNQPQHF
NA	NA	TRBV9	TRBJ2-5	TGTGCCAGCAGCTCCAGGCCAGGCGCCCAAGAGACCCAGTACTTC	CASSSRPGAQETQYF
NA	NA	TRBV4-3	TRBJ1-1	TGCGCCAGCAGCCAACACAGGGACACTGAAGCTTTCTTT	CASSQHRDTEAFF
NA	NA	TRBV10-3	TRBJ1-1	TGTGCCATCAGTGGTCAGGGGAAGAACACTGAAGCTTTCTTT	CAISGQGKNTEAFF
NA	TRBD1	TRBV6-1	TRBJ1-2	TGTGCCAGCACTCGCACGGCGACCTCCGGGACAGGGGAGGCTAGGACCTTC	CASTRTATSGTGEARTF
NA	TRBD1	TRBV24-1	TRBJ2-5	TGTGCCACCAGTGATTTCCGAGGACAGGGGACCCAAGAGACCCAGTACTTC	CATSDFRGQGTQETQYF
few	NA	TRBV20-1	TRBJ1-1	TGCAGTGCTAGAGACCCCTCAACCCGAGGTGAAGCTTTCTTT	CSARDPSTRGEAFF
NA	TRBD2	TRBV7-2	TRBJ2-7	TGTGCCAGCAGCTTAGGACTAGCGGGAGTCTACGAGCAGTACTTC	CASSLGLAGVYEQYF
NA	TRBD1	TRBV7-2	TRBJ2-5	TGTGCCAGCAGCTTGGCGCATGTGACAGGGGAGACCCAGTACTTC	CASSLAHVTGETQYF
few	NA	TRBV27	TRBJ2-2	TGTGCCAGCAGTCCGGCGACAGGTGCGAACACCGGGGAGCTGTTTTTT	CASSPATGANTGELFF
NA	NA	TRBV19	TRBJ1-2	TGTGCCAGTAGTATAGGCACGCTCTATGGCTACACCTTC	CASSIGTLYGYTF
NA	TRBD1	TRBV7-9	TRBJ2-5	TGTGCCAGCAGCTTCATACAGGGGCACCAAGAGACCCAGTACTTC	CASSFIQGHQETQYF
NA	NA	TRBV20-1	TRBJ1-6	TGCAGTGCTAGAATGGCGGGGGATTCACCCCTCCACTTT	CSARMAGDSPLHF
NA	NA	TRBV7-2	TRBJ2-5	TGTGCCAGCAGCCCGACCTCCTGGGTGAATCAAGAGACCCAGTACTTC	CASSPTSWVNQETQYF
NA	TRBD2	TRBV6-2/TRBV6-3	TRBJ2-1	TGTGCCAGCAGTTACCCTTTAGCGGGAGTCGTCAATGAGCAGTTCTTC	CASSYPLAGVVNEQFF
NA	NA	TRBV20-1	TRBJ2-2	TGCAGTGCCAAGATACCAGGGCGAAACACCGGGGAGCTGTTTTTT	CSAKIPGRNTGELFF
few	NA	TRBV7-2	TRBJ1-1	TGTGCCAGCAGCTTAGCCCCCTTAGGTAACACTGAAGCTTTCTTT	CASSLAPLGNTEAFF
NA	NA	TRBV7-9	TRBJ2-1	TGTGCCAGCAGCTTATCTGGCGGACGCTCCTACAATGAGCAGTTCTTC	CASSLSGGRSYNEQFF
NA	TRBD2	TRBV11-2	TRBJ2-3	TGTGCCAGCAGCCTAGGGACTAGCGGGAGGTCAAATACGCAGTATTTT	CASSLGTSGRSNTQYF
NA	TRBD2	TRBV6-1	TRBJ2-3	TGTGCCAGCAGTGAAGACGGGACTAGCGGGTGGACTAGGGATACGCAGTATTTT	CASSEDGTSGWTRDTQYF
once	NA	TRBV7-2	TRBJ2-3	TGTGCCAGCAGCCGGGACAACACAGATACGCAGTATTTT	CASSRDNTDTQYF
once	NA	TRBV7-9	TRBJ2-2	TGTGCCAGCAGTAGGACAAGGACCAACACCGGGGAGCTGTTTTTT	CASSRTRTNTGELFF
NA	NA	TRBV6-5	TRBJ1-4	TGTGCCAGCAGTTACCTCGGTAATGAAAAACTGTTTTTT	CASSYLGNEKLFF
once	TRBD2	TRBV6-2/TRBV6-3	TRBJ2-3	TGTGCCAGCAGCCGGGAATCTCCTGGTAGCGGGAGGGCCTTACGAACAGATACGCAGTATTTT	CASSRESPGSGRALRTDTQYF
once	TRBD2	TRBV19	TRBJ2-3	TGTGCCAGTAGTAAAGGGAGGGGTACAGATACGCAGTATTTT	CASSKGRGTDTQYF